This TCR beta chain was sequenced during a study of T cells in Graves' hyperthyroidism and ophthalmopathy. Notes on the study in general: Blood also carried most thyroid clonotypes expanded above 0.001.

It was RNA transcripts that yielded the amplified TCR beta CDR3 regions. HTBI primers drove first-round RT-PCR of the TCR CDR3. TCRdb ran MiXCR on the multiplex PCR reads and lists one entry per CDR3 protein. This sample has about 700,000 distinct CDR3 sequences, with 14% found just once. The definition of stable Graves' hyperthyroidism was no ophthalmopathy progression within 18 months. Aged 18 to 65, the patients had hyperthyroidism that was newly diagnosed and had lasted under 2 months. Diagnoses used clinical symptoms, serum thyroxine and TRAb, thyroid ultrasound and orbital computed tomography. This clonotype came up many times. Its antigen is undetermined. The CDR3 spans 15 residues. V gave up 6 bases and J gave up 4 bases, with 18 bases separating them. CDR1 and CDR2 from the germline V gene are MNHNS and SASEGT.

The clonotype originates from a woman aged 18-29 years with Graves' hyperthyroidism. The chain carries TRBV6-1 and TRBJ1-1; D possibly corresponds to TRBD1 (5 bases). Sequencing was done on a sample of blood. The DNA of the CDR3 is TGTGCCAGCAGGGAGGTAGGGGAGTCGGGCACTGAAGCTTTCTTT. It specifies CASREVGESGTEAFF.